The 11 T cell receptor beta chains below come from one sample, sequenced in a study of T cell responses to AZD1222 COVID-19 vaccine. Profiling relied on immunoSEQ multiplex PCR, and the TCRdb table lists in-frame clones only, not all of them. The repertoire holds 100,000 to 150,000 clones, with around 85% as singletons. Specimen: peripheral blood, collected on day 0 of AZD1222 vaccination. These receptors all stem from an adult in good health.

This rearrangement joins TRBV11-2 to TRBJ2-4, with D perhaps matching TRBD2 (6 bases). With 6 bases removed from V and 0 bases from J, the gap between germline ends came to 12 bases. Germline V gene data show CDR1 as SGHAT and CDR2 as FQNNGV. The CDR3 spans 15 residues. The CDR3 protein is CASRATGRAKNIQYF. DNA for the CDR3: TGTGCCAGCAGAGCAACCGGGAGAGCCAAAAACATTCAGTACTTC.

This chain links TRBV3-1 (or the pseudogene TRBV3-2) with TRBJ2-7; maybe TRBD1 (6 bases). The CDR3 contains 14 residues. CDR1 LGHDT and CDR2 YNNKEL come from the germline V gene (reference sequence). With 4 bases removed from V and 3 bases from J, the gap between germline ends came to 13 bases. CDR3 residues: CASSPSRGNYEQYF. The CDR3 nucleotides are TGTGCCAGCAGCCCTTCGAGGGGGAACTACGAGCAGTACTTC.

This rearrangement joins TRBV28 to TRBJ2-2, with a weak D call TRBD1 (6 bases). The CDR3 loop spans 15 amino acids. The germline V and J ends were trimmed by 2 bases and 0 bases, with 7 bases remaining between them. Germline-derived CDR1 and CDR2 are MDHEN and SYDVKM. CDR3 DNA: TGTGCCAGCAGTTTACCAGGGGCGAACACCGGGGAGCTGTTTTTT. Amino acid sequence: CASSLPGANTGELFF.

V gene TRBV28 combines with J gene TRBJ1-2; no reliable D call. This CDR3 is built from 15 residues. Germline assignment: CDR1 MDHEN and CDR2 SYDVKM. Trimming shortened V by 7 bases and J by 0 bases, and 15 bases separated the two germline ends. CDR3 sequence (DNA): TGTGCCAGCACCAAGTTGTGGCGATCTAACTATGGCTACACCTTC. Translating it yields CASTKLWRSNYGYTF.

V and J are TRBV7-9 and TRBJ1-6, with D maybe TRBD1 (5 bases). The CDR3 spans 15 residues. In germline, CDR1 is SEHNR, CDR2 FQNEAQ (reference sequence). Trimming removed 1 base from V and 7 bases from J, with 11 bases in between. The DNA of the CDR3 is TGTGCCAGCAGCTTAGTCCAGACAGCAAATTCACCCCTCCACTTT. Translation gives CASSLVQTANSPLHF.

The chain recombines TRBV6-9 with TRBJ2-1; maybe TRBD2 (5 bases). CDR1 is MNHGY, CDR2 SVAAGI, per germline. This CDR3 has 12 amino acids. V was clipped by 3 bases and J by 12 bases, with 12 bases between them. The CDR3 spells CASSYPRGAQFF. The CDR3 DNA sequence: TGTGCCAGCAGTTACCCTCGGGGTGCGCAGTTCTTC.

The rearrangement joins TRBV19 to TRBJ1-2; 7 bases map to TRBD1. V lost 5 bases and J lost 3; bases outside the gene matches: 3. Germline CDR1 and CDR2: LNHDA and SQIVND (reference sequence). The length of the CDR3 is 13 residues. CDR3 sequence (DNA): TGTGCCAGTAGTTACAGGGGTTACTATGGCTACACCTTC. Protein product: CASSYRGYYGYTF.

The chain carries TRBV18 and TRBJ1-1, with D tentatively TRBD1 (6 bases). Germline assignment: CDR1 KGHSH and CDR2 LQKENI. This CDR3 region has 13 residues. V was trimmed by 5 bases and J by 7 bases, leaving 14 bases between them. CDR3 residues: CASSTQGKGEAFF. The DNA of the CDR3 is TGTGCCAGCTCAACCCAGGGGAAGGGTGAAGCTTTCTTT.

The chain uses TRBV10-3 and TRBJ1-4; D not certain. Per germline, CDR1 ENHRY and CDR2 SYGVKD. The V end was cut by 0 bases, the J end by 10 bases, with 15 bases between. The CDR3 extends over 15 amino acids. Written as DNA, the CDR3 is TGTGCCATCAGTGAGTCAGAGGTTTTCTCTGGAAAACTGTTTTTT. Amino acids: CAISESEVFSGKLFF.

The gene calls are TRBV24-1 and TRBJ2-2, with TRBD1 matching 8 bases. The trim removed 3 bases at V and 0 bases at J, leaving 2 bases unmatched. This CDR3 comprises 16 residues. From germline, CDR1 is KGHDR and CDR2 SFDVKD. The CDR3 DNA sequence: TGTGCCACCAGTGATCAACAGGGGGCGAACACCGGGGAGCTGTTTTTT. This codes for CATSDQQGANTGELFF.

This clone was recorded once. The V call is TRBV6-2 or TRBV6-3, the J call TRBJ2-7; 12 nucleotides agree with TRBD2. The V and J ends lost 5 bases and 3 bases, in that order; junction bases with no gene match: 8. The germline gives CDR1 MNHEY, CDR2 SVGEGT. CDR3 length equals 16 residues. CDR3 nucleotide sequence: TGTGCCAGCAGTCCCGGGGCTAGCGGGAGGGTCTACGAGCAGTACTTC. Its translation is CASSPGASGRVYEQYF.